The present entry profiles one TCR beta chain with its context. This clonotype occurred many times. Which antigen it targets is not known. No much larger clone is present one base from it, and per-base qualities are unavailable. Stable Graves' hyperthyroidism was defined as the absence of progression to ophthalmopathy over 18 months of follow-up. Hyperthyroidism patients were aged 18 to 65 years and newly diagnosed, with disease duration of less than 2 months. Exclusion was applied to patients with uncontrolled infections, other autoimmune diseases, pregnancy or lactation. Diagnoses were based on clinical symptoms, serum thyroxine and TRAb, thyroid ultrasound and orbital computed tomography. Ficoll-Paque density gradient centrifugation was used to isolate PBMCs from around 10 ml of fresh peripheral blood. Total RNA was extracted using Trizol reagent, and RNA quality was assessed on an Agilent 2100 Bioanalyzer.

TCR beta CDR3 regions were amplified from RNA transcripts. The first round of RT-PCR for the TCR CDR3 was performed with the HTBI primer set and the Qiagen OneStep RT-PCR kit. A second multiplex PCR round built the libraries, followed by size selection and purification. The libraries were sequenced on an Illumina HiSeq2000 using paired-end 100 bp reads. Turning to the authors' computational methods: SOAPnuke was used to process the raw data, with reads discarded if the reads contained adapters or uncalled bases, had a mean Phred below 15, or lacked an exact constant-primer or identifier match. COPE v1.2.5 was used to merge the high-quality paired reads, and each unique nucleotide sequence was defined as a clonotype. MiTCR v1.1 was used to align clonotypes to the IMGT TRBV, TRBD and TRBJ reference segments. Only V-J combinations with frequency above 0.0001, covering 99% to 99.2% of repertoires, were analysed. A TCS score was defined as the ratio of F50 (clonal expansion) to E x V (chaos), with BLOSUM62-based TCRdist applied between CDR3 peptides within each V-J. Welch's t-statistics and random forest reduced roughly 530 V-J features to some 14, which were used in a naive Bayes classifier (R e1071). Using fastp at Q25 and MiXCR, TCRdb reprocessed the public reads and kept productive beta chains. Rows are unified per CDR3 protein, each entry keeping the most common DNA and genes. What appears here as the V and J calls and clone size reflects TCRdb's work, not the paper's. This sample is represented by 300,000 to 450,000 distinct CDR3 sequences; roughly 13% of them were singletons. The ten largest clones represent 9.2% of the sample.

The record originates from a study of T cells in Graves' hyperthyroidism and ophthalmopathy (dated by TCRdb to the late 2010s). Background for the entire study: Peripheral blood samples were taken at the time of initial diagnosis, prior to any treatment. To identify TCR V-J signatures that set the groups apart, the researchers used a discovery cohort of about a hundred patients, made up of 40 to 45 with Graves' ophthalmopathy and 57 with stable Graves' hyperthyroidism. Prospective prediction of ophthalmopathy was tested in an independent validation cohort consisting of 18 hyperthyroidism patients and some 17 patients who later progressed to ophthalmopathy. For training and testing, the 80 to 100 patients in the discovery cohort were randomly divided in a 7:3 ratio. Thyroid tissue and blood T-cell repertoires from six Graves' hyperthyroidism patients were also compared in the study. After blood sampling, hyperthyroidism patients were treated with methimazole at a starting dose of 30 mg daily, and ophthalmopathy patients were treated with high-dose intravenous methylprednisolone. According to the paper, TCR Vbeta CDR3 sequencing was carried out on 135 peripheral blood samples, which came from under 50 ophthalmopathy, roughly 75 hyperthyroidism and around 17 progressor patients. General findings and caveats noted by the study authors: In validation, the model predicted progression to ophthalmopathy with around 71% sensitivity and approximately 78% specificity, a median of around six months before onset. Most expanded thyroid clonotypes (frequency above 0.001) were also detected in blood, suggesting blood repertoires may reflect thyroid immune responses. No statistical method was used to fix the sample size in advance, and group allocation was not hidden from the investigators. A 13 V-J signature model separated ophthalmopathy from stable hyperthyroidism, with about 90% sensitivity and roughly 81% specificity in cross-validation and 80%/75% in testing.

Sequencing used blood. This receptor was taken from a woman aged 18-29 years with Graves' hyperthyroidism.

For the CDR3, the sequence is CASSPVGTSGYTDTQYF. The nucleotide sequence reads as follows: TGTGCCAGCAGCCCCGTCGGGACTAGCGGGTACACAGATACGCAGTATTTT. The receptor chain draws on TRBV3-1 and TRBJ2-3; 12 nucleotides in the junction match TRBD2. CDR1 LGHDT and CDR2 YNNKEL are derived from the germline V gene (reference sequence). The germline V end is reduced by 4 bases and the J end by 2 bases; junction bases left unmatched: 7. Spanning cysteine to phenylalanine, the CDR3 consists of 17 amino acids. The entry retains the CDR3 DNA only, 51 bases that are in frame from base 1.